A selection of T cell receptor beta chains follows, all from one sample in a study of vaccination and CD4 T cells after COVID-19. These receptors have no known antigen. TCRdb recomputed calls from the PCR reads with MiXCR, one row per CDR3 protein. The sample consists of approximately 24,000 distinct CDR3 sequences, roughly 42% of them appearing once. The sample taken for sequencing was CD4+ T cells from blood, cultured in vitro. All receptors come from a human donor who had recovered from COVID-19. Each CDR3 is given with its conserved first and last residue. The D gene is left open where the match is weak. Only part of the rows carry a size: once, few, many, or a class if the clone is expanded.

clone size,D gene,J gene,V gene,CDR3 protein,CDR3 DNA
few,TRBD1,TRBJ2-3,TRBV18,CASSLLQGSTDTQYF,TGTGCCAGCTCACTATTACAGGGGAGCACAGATACGCAGTATTTT
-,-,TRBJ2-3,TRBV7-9,CASSVQGFGDTQYF,TGTGCCAGCAGCGTACAGGGTTTTGGGGATACGCAGTATTTT
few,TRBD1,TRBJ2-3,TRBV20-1,CSVKDRASTDTQYF,TGCAGTGTCAAGGACAGGGCAAGCACAGATACGCAGTATTTT
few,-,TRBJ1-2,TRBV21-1,CASSKVPGASYGYTF,TGTGCCAGCAGCAAAGTCCCAGGGGCCAGCTATGGCTACACCTTC
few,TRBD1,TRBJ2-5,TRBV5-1,CASSITGTGGFETQYF,TGCGCCAGCAGCATTACCGGGACAGGGGGATTTGAGACCCAGTACTTC
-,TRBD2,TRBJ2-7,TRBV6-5,CASSYSMREKALAGGPYEQYF,TGTGCCAGCAGTTACTCGATGAGGGAAAAGGCTCTAGCGGGGGGCCCCTACGAGCAGTACTTC
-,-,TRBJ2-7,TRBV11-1,CASSPPSPHEQYF,TGTGCCAGCAGCCCCCCCTCGCCTCACGAGCAGTACTTC
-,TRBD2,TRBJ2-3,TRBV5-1,CASSSGTSGRGSTDTQYF,TGCGCCAGCAGCTCCGGGACTAGCGGGAGGGGAAGCACAGATACGCAGTATTTT
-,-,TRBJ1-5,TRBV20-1,CSARRQGRQPQHF,TGCAGTGCTAGAAGGCAGGGGAGACAGCCCCAGCATTTT
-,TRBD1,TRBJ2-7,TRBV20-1,CSADAGQGSYEQYF,TGCAGTGCTGACGCGGGACAGGGTTCCTACGAGCAGTACTTC
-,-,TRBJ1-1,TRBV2,CASSEYGRSNTEAFF,TGTGCCAGCAGTGAATACGGCAGATCGAACACTGAAGCTTTCTTT
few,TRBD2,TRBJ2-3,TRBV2,CASTPTRTSGGTDTQYF,TGTGCCAGCACCCCTACCCGGACTAGCGGGGGGACAGATACGCAGTATTTT
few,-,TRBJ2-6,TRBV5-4,CASSWRLQSSGANVLTF,TGTGCCAGCAGCTGGAGGCTACAGAGCTCTGGGGCCAACGTCCTGACTTTC
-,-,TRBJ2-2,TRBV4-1,CASSRKLNGEVGELFF,TGCGCCAGCAGCCGGAAACTGAACGGGGAGGTAGGGGAGCTGTTTTTT
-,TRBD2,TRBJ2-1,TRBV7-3,CASSFGLAGNNEQFF,TGTGCCAGCAGCTTCGGACTAGCGGGGAACAATGAGCAGTTCTTC
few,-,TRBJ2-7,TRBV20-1,CSAPGTSYEQYF,TGCAGTGCCCCCGGGACATCCTATGAGCAGTACTTC
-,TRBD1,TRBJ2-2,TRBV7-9,CASSSDRGTGELFF,TGTGCCAGCAGCTCCGACAGGGGGACCGGGGAGCTGTTTTTT
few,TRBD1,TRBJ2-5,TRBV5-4,CASAKTGAETQYF,TGTGCCAGCGCTAAGACAGGGGCCGAGACCCAGTACTTC
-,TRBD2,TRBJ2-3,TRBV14,CASSPRLAGTQYF,TGTGCCAGCAGCCCACGACTAGCGGGAACGCAGTATTTT
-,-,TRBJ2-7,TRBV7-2,CASSLRREQYF,TGTGCCAGCAGCTTACGGAGAGAGCAGTACTTC
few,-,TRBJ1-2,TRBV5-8,CASSRGGQGSYGYTF,TGTGCCAGCAGCCGGGGGGGGCAGGGCAGCTATGGCTACACCTTC
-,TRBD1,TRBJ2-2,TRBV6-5,CASSYRGRTGGDELFF,TGTGCCAGCAGTTACCGAGGCCGCACAGGGGGAGACGAGCTGTTTTTT
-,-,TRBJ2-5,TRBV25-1,CASRQQVLETQYF,TGTGCCAGCAGACAACAGGTCCTAGAGACCCAGTACTTC
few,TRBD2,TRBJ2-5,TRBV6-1,CASEIAGGKTQYF,TGTGCCAGCGAGATAGCGGGGGGAAAGACCCAGTACTTC